These 9 T cell receptor beta chains were all obtained from the same sample, sequenced in a study of T cell repertoires in cytomegalovirus infection. TCRdb ran MiXCR on the reads and lists one entry per CDR3 protein. The sample has around 740,000 distinct CDR3 sequences, roughly a third seen once. Sample: PBMCs. These receptors all stem from a human donor in good health (CMV status not recorded). Some clones in this sample may be carry-over from other donors' samples.

This clonotype was picked up a small number of times. This chain uses TRBV28 with TRBJ2-7, with D possibly TRBD2 on 6 matching bases. The CDR3 extends over 14 amino acids. The ends were cut back, 5 bases at V and 6 bases at J, with 17 bases in the middle. Germline V gene data show CDR1 as MDHEN and CDR2 as SYDVKM. The CDR3 DNA reads TGTGCCAGCAGTCCCGCGTGGCGGGGCGGCGAGCAGTACTTC. Translated: CASSPAWRGGEQYF.

The CDR3 sequence: CASIDRISNQPQHF. In DNA form, the CDR3 reads TGTGCCAGCATTGACCGAATTAGCAATCAGCCCCAGCATTTT. V and J are TRBV6-1 and TRBJ1-5; D call uncertain. Trimming took off 7 bases at V and 0 bases at J, with 10 bases between the two ends. The CDR3 is 14 residues long. Germline CDR1 and CDR2: MNHNS and SASEGT.

This clonotype was seen many times. The rearrangement joins TRBV19 to TRBJ2-1; TRBD2 aligns across 10 bases. The CDR3 covers 17 residues. The V gene's germline CDR1 is LNHDA and CDR2 SQIVND (reference sequence). Trimming took 3 bases from V and 2 from J; bases not matched to a gene: 7. CDR3 DNA sequence: TGTGCCAGTAGTATCCCTCCTAGCGGGAGCCCCTACAATGAGCAGTTCTTC. It yields the protein CASSIPPSGSPYNEQFF.

This clonotype turned up a few times. This sequence joins TRBV7-8 and TRBJ2-2; 7 positions match TRBD2. From germline, CDR1 is SGHVS and CDR2 FQNEAQ. This CDR3 has 15 residues. With V trimmed by 8 bases and J by 5 bases, 11 bases remained unmatched. CDR3 region: CASAAGEGITGELFF. The CDR3, as DNA: TGTGCCAGCGCTGCGGGAGAGGGTATTACCGGGGAGCTGTTTTTT.

The gene calls are TRBV2 and TRBJ1-5; D unclear. V gave up 2 bases and J gave up 0 bases, with 8 bases separating them. CDR1 and CDR2 from the germline V gene are SNHLY and FYNNEI. This CDR3 is built from 15 residues. The CDR3 is CASSEQEYSNQPQHF. The DNA for the CDR3 is TGTGCCAGCAGTGAACAGGAATATAGCAATCAGCCCCAGCATTTT.

This clonotype was detected ten times or more. The chain links TRBV12-3 or TRBV12-4 to TRBJ1-1; D is unresolved. This CDR3 is built from 13 residues. V gave up 4 bases and J gave up 0 bases, with 6 bases separating them. The CDR3 region is CASSWGLNTEAFF. DNA of the CDR3: TGTGCCAGCAGTTGGGGTTTGAACACTGAAGCTTTCTTT.

In regard to this clonotype: Possible read error: a much larger clone is one base away. This chain joins TRBV7-2 and TRBJ2-7; D possibly matches TRBD1 or TRBD2 (5 bases each). The CDR3 length is 12 residues. The germline V gene has CDR1 SGHTA and CDR2 FQGNSA. The CDR3 nucleotides are TGTGCCTGCAGTAAGGGTCTGGGGACGCAGTACTTC. It codes for CACSKGLGTQYF. Full variable domain (missing parts from reference TRBV7-2 and TRBJ2-7): GAGVSQSPSNKVTEKGKDVELRCDPISGHTALYWYRQSLGQGLEFLIYFQGNSAPDKSGLPSDRFSAERTGGSVSTLTIQRTQQEDSAVYLCACSKGLGTQYFGPGTRLTVT.

This CDR3 is CASSLGTGGRFAPSYEQYF. The CDR3 nucleotides read TGTGCCAGCAGTCTCGGGACAGGGGGCCGATTTGCCCCCTCCTACGAGCAGTACTTC. The gene calls are TRBV28 and TRBJ2-7, with 12 bases aligning to TRBD1. The CDR3 covers 19 residues. Looked up from germline, CDR1 is MDHEN and CDR2 is SYDVKM. With 5 bases clipped from V and 0 bases from J, the junction kept 14 bases outside the gene matches.

J is TRBJ2-1 and V is TRBV27; D is perhaps TRBD1 or TRBD2 (5 bases each). The V gene lost 5 bases and the J gene lost 3 bases, with 17 bases spanning the gap. Germline CDR1 and CDR2: MNHEY and SMNVEV (reference sequence). The CDR3 is 16 residues long. The CDR3 spells CASSPLVLGDYNEQFF. The CDR3 coding sequence is TGTGCCAGCAGTCCCTTAGTCCTGGGGGACTACAATGAGCAGTTCTTC.